This passage covers 22 T cell receptor beta chains from one sample sequenced in a study of blood T cell repertoires in COVID-19. TCRdb's copy holds only in-frame clones and misses some; the assay was immunoSEQ multiplex PCR. The sample carries roughly 200,000 clones, 80% to 85% recorded once. The sequencing input was peripheral blood. These receptors originate from a middle-aged woman with COVID-19, enrolled during active disease.

The chain has TRBV7-9 and TRBJ2-1; 8 nucleotides align to TRBD2. The CDR3 runs 19 residues. Trimming cost V 4 bases and J 0 bases; bases outside gene matches: 14. Germline loops: CDR1 SEHNR, CDR2 FQNEAQ (reference sequence). CDR3 amino acids: CASSSQPLAGTTSYNEQFF. Here the CDR3 DNA reads TGTGCCAGCAGCTCGCAACCCTTAGCGGGAACGACCTCCTACAATGAGCAGTTCTTC.

This rearrangement joins TRBV28 to TRBJ2-5, with D possibly TRBD2 on 6 matching bases. The CDR3 extends over 13 amino acids. Germline lookup yields CDR1 MDHEN and CDR2 SYDVKM. Trimming removed 8 bases at V and 7 bases at J, with 17 bases between. The CDR3 loop reads CASVIGWRGTQYF. The CDR3 DNA reads TGTGCCAGCGTCATCGGGTGGAGGGGGACCCAGTACTTC.

This clone has just one count. The chain combines TRBV7-9 with TRBJ2-1; D ambiguous. Germline loops: CDR1 SEHNR, CDR2 FQNEAQ (reference sequence). The V gene lost 5 bases and the J gene lost 5 bases, with 10 bases spanning the gap. This CDR3 is built from 13 residues. The CDR3 loop reads CASSPPVNNEQFF. The CDR3 DNA reads as TGTGCCAGCAGCCCCCCGGTTAACAATGAGCAGTTCTTC.

This clone was seen a single time. The chain has TRBV7-9 and TRBJ2-7; TRBD1 aligns across 10 bases. Germline V gene data show CDR1 as SEHNR and CDR2 as FQNEAQ (reference sequence). V lost 0 bases, J lost 6 bases, and 11 bases stayed unmatched. This CDR3 has 17 amino acids. CDR3 amino acids: CASSLAGFRTGGPEQYF. For the CDR3, the DNA is TGTGCCAGCAGCTTAGCGGGGTTCCGGACAGGGGGTCCCGAGCAGTACTTC.

V is TRBV5-6 and J is TRBJ1-5; D is undetermined. There are 13 residues in the CDR3. The germline V gene has CDR1 SGHDT and CDR2 YYEEEE. The V end lost 2 bases, the J end lost 3 bases, and 6 bases lay between the germline ends. In DNA form, the CDR3 reads TGTGCCAGCAGCTTCAGGCTCAATCAGCCCCAGCATTTT. Translated: CASSFRLNQPQHF.

The chain couples TRBV10-1 to TRBJ2-1, with 9 bases matching TRBD2. Germline loops: CDR1 WNHNN, CDR2 SYGVQD (reference sequence). This CDR3 is 13 amino acids long. The J segment lost 5 bases and the V segment lost 6 bases, leaving 2 bases of the junction unmatched. DNA for the CDR3: TGCGCCAGCAGGCTAGCGGGGAACAATGAGCAGTTCTTC. Its protein is CASRLAGNNEQFF.

The chain combines TRBV29-1 with TRBJ2-7; 7 nucleotides align to TRBD1. After removal of 1 base from V and 6 bases from J, the junction contained 6 bases not matched to a gene. Germline loops: CDR1 SQVTM, CDR2 ANQGSEA. This CDR3 is built from 13 residues. For the CDR3, the DNA is TGCAGCGTTGAAGGAACGACAGGGACCGAGCAGTACTTC. It specifies CSVEGTTGTEQYF.

This chain uses TRBV6-5 with TRBJ1-2; TRBD1 matches 8 bases. V lost 5 bases to trimming and J lost 0 bases; unmatched junction nucleotides: 5. This CDR3 region has 15 residues. Per the germline V gene, CDR1 is MNHEY and CDR2 is SVGAGI. CDR3 coding DNA: TGTGCCAGCAGTCCCAGGGGGCTAGCTAACTATGGCTACACCTTC. It specifies CASSPRGLANYGYTF.

V is TRBV27 and J is TRBJ2-7, with a possible D match to TRBD1 (6 bases). Germline V gene lookup returns CDR1 MNHEY and CDR2 SMNVEV (reference sequence). The CDR3 loop spans 13 amino acids. Trimming removed 3 bases at V and 4 bases at J, with 10 bases between. This CDR3 reads CASSFLGAYEQYF. CDR3 nucleotides: TGTGCCAGCAGTTTCTTGGGGGCGTACGAGCAGTACTTC.

This chain connects TRBV19 to TRBJ2-1; tentatively, D is TRBD1 (6 bases). Germline CDR1 reads LNHDA; CDR2 reads SQIVND (reference sequence). This CDR3 spans 15 amino acids. Deletions cut 2 bases from V and 1 base from J, with 9 bases between. The CDR3 loop reads CASSISQGSYNEQFF. The DNA for the CDR3 is TGTGCCAGTAGTATAAGCCAGGGGTCCTACAATGAGCAGTTCTTC.

This chain connects TRBV9 to TRBJ1-1; possible D gene TRBD1, 5 bases. CDR1 and CDR2 from the germline V gene are SGDLS and YYNGEE. The CDR3 runs 18 residues. Trimming took 0 bases from V and 4 from J, leaving 22 bases between them. DNA for the CDR3: TGTGCCAGCAGCGTAGTAGTACAGGTAGGCCTGGGGTCCACTGAAGCTTTCTTT. Translated: CASSVVVQVGLGSTEAFF.

V and J are TRBV24-1 and TRBJ2-1, with a weak D call TRBD2 (5 bases). The ends were cut back, 4 bases at V and 0 bases at J, with 12 bases in the middle. This CDR3 is built from 16 residues. Germline V gene lookup returns CDR1 KGHDR and CDR2 SFDVKD. As DNA, the CDR3 is TGTGCCACCAGTGACACCGACGCGGGCTCCTACAATGAGCAGTTCTTC. Its translation: CATSDTDAGSYNEQFF.

The J gene is TRBJ2-7, the V gene TRBV6-5; tentative D call: TRBD1 (6 bases). The CDR3 runs 12 residues. Looked up from germline, CDR1 is MNHEY and CDR2 is SVGAGI. V gave up 9 bases and J gave up 2 bases, with 11 bases separating them. The CDR3 sequence is CASLDSPYEQYF. In DNA, the CDR3 is TGTGCCAGTTTGGACAGTCCCTACGAGCAGTACTTC.

This clone was observed a few times. The chain recombines TRBV5-5 with TRBJ1-2; D gene unclear. The CDR3 contains 13 residues. Trimming pared 3 bases from V and 3 bases from J, leaving 9 bases between. Germline CDR1 reads SGHKS; CDR2 reads YYEKEE (reference sequence). CDR3 loop: CASSSEAHYGYTF. The CDR3, as DNA: TGTGCCAGCAGCTCGGAGGCCCACTATGGCTACACCTTC. The full variable domain, completed using reference TRBV5-5 and TRBJ1-2, is DAGVTQSPTHLIKTRGQQVTLRCSPISGHKSVSWYQQVLGQGPQFIFQYYEKEERGRGNFPDRFSARQFPNYSSELNVNALLLGDSALYLCASSSEAHYGYTFGSGTRLTVV.

The DNA of the CDR3 is TGCGCCAGCCGCCGGGACAGGGGGGAAAAACTGTTTTTT. As protein: CASRRDRGEKLFF. V is TRBV5-1 and J is TRBJ1-4, with 11 nucleotides matching TRBD1. Germline loops: CDR1 SGHRS, CDR2 YFSETQ. With 7 bases clipped from V and 8 bases from J, the junction kept 4 bases outside the gene matches. CDR3 length: 13 residues.

The CDR3 is CASSPGNYGYTF. CDR3 nucleotide sequence: TGCGCCAGCAGCCCGGGGAACTATGGCTACACCTTC. The chain carries TRBV5-1 and TRBJ1-2, with D hard to call. Germline CDR1 reads SGHRS; CDR2 reads YFSETQ. V lost 4 bases to trimming and J lost 2 bases, with 6 bases between them. CDR3 size: 12 residues. Supplemented by reference TRBV5-1 and TRBJ1-2, the full variable domain reads KAGVTQTPRYLIKTRGQQVTLSCSPISGHRSVSWYQQTPGQGLQFLFEYFSETQRNKGNFPGRFSGRQFSNSRSEMNVSTLELGDSALYLCASSPGNYGYTFGSGTRLTVV.

J is TRBJ1-2 and V is TRBV6-5; the D gene is possibly TRBD1 (6 bases). This CDR3 has 14 residues. V was shortened by 3 bases and J by 5 bases, with 13 bases between the two germline ends. The germline V gene has CDR1 MNHEY and CDR2 SVGAGI. CDR3: CASSYSDRLYGYTF. The CDR3 nucleotides read TGTGCCAGCAGTTATTCCGACAGGTTATATGGCTACACCTTC.

The chain has TRBV15 and TRBJ1-6; D remains ambiguous. CDR3 length: 14 residues. V lost 5 bases to trimming and J lost 4 bases, with 9 bases between them. The V gene's germline CDR1 is LNHNV and CDR2 YYDKDF (reference sequence). Here the CDR3 reads CATSRSSYNSPLHF. The CDR3 DNA is TGTGCCACCAGCCGGTCCTCTTATAATTCACCCCTCCACTTT.

This clone was found a few times. This chain links TRBV5-1 with TRBJ1-2; TRBD1 might be the D (6 bases). Between the trimmed V and J ends, which lost 0 bases and 6 bases, there was a span of 12 bases. This CDR3 has 14 residues. The germline V gene encodes CDR1 SGHRS and CDR2 YFSETQ. The CDR3 region is CASSLDRASDGYTF. The CDR3 DNA reads as TGCGCCAGCAGCTTGGACAGGGCATCGGATGGCTACACCTTC.

This chain links TRBV5-4 with TRBJ1-6; a weak D match, TRBD1 (6 bases). Germline values: CDR1 SGHNT, CDR2 YYREEE (reference sequence). The CDR3 covers 15 residues. The V gene lost 4 bases and the J gene lost 4 bases, with 12 bases spanning the gap. The CDR3 spells CASSADRLYNSPLHF. In DNA form, the CDR3 reads TGTGCCAGCAGCGCCGACAGGCTTTATAATTCACCCCTCCACTTT.

In DNA form, the CDR3 reads TGTGCCAGCAGCAACGGACAGGGACTAGCGGCGAACACCGGGGAGCTGTTTTTT. Protein: CASSNGQGLAANTGELFF. J is TRBJ2-2 and V is TRBV18, with 11 bases matching TRBD2. With V trimmed by 8 bases and J by 0 bases, 11 bases remained unmatched. Germline V CDR1 and CDR2: KGHSH, LQKENI. This CDR3 has 18 residues.

The gene calls are TRBV7-9 and TRBJ2-5; D is unclear. V was trimmed by 5 bases and J by 4 bases, leaving 8 bases between them. This CDR3 contains 12 residues. The germline gives CDR1 SEHNR, CDR2 FQNEAQ (reference sequence). CDR3 coding DNA: TGTGCCAGCAGCCTGACTCCAGAGACCCAGTACTTC. As protein: CASSLTPETQYF.